This TCR beta chain was documented in a study of blood T cell repertoires in COVID-19. At the level of the study: Acute and convalescent COVID-19 samples came from the United States, Italy and Spain. Nucleic acid was either cDNA or gDNA, and it came from T cells, B-cell-depleted T cells, or PBMCs.

V was trimmed by 6 bases and J by 1 base, leaving 14 bases between them. Looked up from germline, CDR1 is SGHTS and CDR2 is YDEGEE. The CDR3 has 15 amino acids. This clone was observed a few times. Per the study methods: Reference gene primers were amplified, and this amplification served to estimate nucleated cell counts. TCRdb's copy holds only in-frame clones and misses some; the assay was immunoSEQ multiplex PCR. The V and J calls and clone size are taken from that table; D and trimming were inferred from the DNA. The data show 100,000 or so clones, about 78% seen once. Sequenced: peripheral blood. This clonotype was sampled from a man aged 60 to 75 with active or convalescent COVID-19. The J gene is TRBJ2-1, the V gene TRBV5-8; D possibly corresponds to TRBD1 (6 bases). For the CDR3, the DNA is TGTGCCAGCATTATGGGGGCCTCATCCTACAATGAGCAGTTCTTC. This sequence encodes CASIMGASSYNEQFF.